This record concerns one T cell receptor beta chain sequence. Its antigen is still unknown. The entry originates in a study of T cell repertoires in cytomegalovirus infection. Overall study findings and caveats: Carriers of CMV and the relevant HLA type were discriminated by public TCR beta frequency.

TCRdb called the reads again in MiXCR, with one record for every CDR3 protein. The sample consists of over 100,000 distinct CDR3 sequences, about 30% of them appearing once. Germline CDR1 MNHEY, CDR2 SVGEGT. With 0 bases removed from V and 1 base from J, the gap between germline ends came to 9 bases. The CDR3 contains 15 residues. The receptor comes from a human donor in good health (CMV status not recorded). Some clones in this sample may be carry-over from other donors' samples. The V and J genes are TRBV6-2 or TRBV6-3 and TRBJ1-1; D is ambiguous. This sample comprised CD8+ T cells from cultured PBMCs, obtained from culture after CMV antigen stimulation. The CDR3: CASSYSQTSNTEAFF. The CDR3 nucleotides read TGTGCCAGCAGTTACTCTCAGACCTCGAACACTGAAGCTTTCTTT.